The following is a T cell receptor beta chain sequence with its context. Its antigen is unidentified. This specimen belongs to a study of B cell selection in AIRE deficiency. General observations from the study: Of 3,000 to 4,000 shared Treg TCRbeta sequences, roughly 31% were healthy-donor-only and about 9.6% patient-only. About a third of healthy-donor shared Treg TCRbeta sequences appeared in patient Tconv cells.

Assay used: immunoSEQ multiplex PCR; TCRdb lists only in-frame clones, some missing. The table shows about 15,000 clones, with 85% to 95% occurring only once. The regulatory T cell sort gate was CD4+CD25hiCD127low/negative. The V and J ends lost 0 bases and 5 bases, in that order; junction bases with no gene match: 9. This CDR3 is 17 amino acids long. Germline V gene lookup returns CDR1 SGHTA and CDR2 FQGTGA. The V and J genes are TRBV7-3 and TRBJ2-3, with 9 nucleotides matching TRBD2. The source material was Tregs sorted from PBMCs. The sequence was obtained from a human donor with AIRE deficiency. CDR3 in DNA: TGTGCCAGCAGCTTAACGGGGGCGGGAGGGCCGCAAGATACGCAGTATTTT. Translating gives CASSLTGAGGPQDTQYF.